This T cell receptor beta chain was recorded in a study of blood T cells in healthy people across ages. CDR3 length: 17 residues. Germline CDR1 reads SGHVS; CDR2 reads FNYEAQ. The junction had 10 bases not matched to a gene; V was cut back by 2 bases and J by 3 bases. PCR was performed a second time for about 7 to 12 cycles using a sample-barcoded 5' primer and a J-beta primer mix. Using its own MiXCR run on the 5' RACE reads, TCRdb lists one record per CDR3 protein. The sample records approximately 800,000 distinct CDR3 sequences, roughly three fifths being singletons. The sequencing input was blood. The origin of this receptor is a middle-aged man in good health. The V call is TRBV7-6, the J call TRBJ2-3; 8 bases map to TRBD2. The CDR3, as DNA: TGTGCCAGCAGCTTACTGTCGGGAGGGAGGAGGACAGATACGCAGTATTTT. This gives the protein CASSLLSGGRRTDTQYF. Filled out from reference TRBV7-6 and TRBJ2-3, the complete variable domain reads GAGVSQSPRYKVTKRGQDVALRCDPISGHVSLYWYRQALGQGPEFLTYFNYEAQQDKSGLPNDRFSAERPEGSISTLTIQRTEQRDSAMYRCASSLLSGGRRTDTQYFGPGTRLTVL.